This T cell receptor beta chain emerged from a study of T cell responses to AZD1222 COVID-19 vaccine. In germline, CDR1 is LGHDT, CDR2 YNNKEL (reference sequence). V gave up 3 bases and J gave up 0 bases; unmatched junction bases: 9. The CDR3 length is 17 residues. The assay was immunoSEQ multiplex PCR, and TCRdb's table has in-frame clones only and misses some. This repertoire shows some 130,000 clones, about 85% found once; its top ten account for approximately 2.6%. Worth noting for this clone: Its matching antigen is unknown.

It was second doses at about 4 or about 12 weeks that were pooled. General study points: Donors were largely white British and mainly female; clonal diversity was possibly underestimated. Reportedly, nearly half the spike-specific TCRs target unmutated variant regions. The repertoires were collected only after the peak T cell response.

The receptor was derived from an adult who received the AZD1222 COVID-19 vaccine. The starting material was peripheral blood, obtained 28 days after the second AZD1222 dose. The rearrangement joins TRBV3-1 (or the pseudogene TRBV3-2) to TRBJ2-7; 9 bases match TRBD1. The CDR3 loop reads CASSHWGTGKDSYEQYF. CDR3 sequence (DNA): TGTGCCAGCAGCCACTGGGGGACAGGGAAAGACTCCTACGAGCAGTACTTC.